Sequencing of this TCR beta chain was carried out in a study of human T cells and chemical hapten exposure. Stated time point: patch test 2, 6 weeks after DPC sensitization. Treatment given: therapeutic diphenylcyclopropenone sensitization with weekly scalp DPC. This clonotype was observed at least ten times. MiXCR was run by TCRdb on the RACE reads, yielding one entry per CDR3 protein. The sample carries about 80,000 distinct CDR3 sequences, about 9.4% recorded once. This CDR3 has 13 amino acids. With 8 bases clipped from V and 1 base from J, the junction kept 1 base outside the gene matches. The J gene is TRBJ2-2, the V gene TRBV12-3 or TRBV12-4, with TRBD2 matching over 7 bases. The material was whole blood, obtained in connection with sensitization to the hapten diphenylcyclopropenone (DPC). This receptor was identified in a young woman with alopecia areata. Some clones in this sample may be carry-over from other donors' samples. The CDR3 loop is CASWGGNTGELFF. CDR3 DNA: TGTGCCAGCTGGGGGGGGAACACCGGGGAGCTGTTTTTT.